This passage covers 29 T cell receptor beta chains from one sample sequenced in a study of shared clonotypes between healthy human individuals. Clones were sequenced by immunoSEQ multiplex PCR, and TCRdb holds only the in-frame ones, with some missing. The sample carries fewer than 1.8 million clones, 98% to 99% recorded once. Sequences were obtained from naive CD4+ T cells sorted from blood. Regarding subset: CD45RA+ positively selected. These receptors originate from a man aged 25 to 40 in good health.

The CDR3 sequence is CASSLQGGAGELFF. The CDR3 coding sequence is TGTGCCAGCAGTTTACAGGGGGGTGCCGGGGAGCTGTTTTTT. The J gene is TRBJ2-2, the V gene TRBV6-6; TRBD1 matches 8 bases. V was clipped by 4 bases and J by 6 bases; unmatched bases: 4. Germline V CDR1 and CDR2: MNHNY, SVGAGI (reference sequence). This CDR3 is 14 amino acids long.

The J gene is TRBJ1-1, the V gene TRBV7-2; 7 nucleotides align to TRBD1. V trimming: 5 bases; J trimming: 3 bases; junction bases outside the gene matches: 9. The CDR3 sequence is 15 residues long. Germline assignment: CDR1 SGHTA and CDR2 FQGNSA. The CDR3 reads CASSTTGVFYTEAFF. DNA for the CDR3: TGTGCCAGCAGCACAACAGGGGTTTTTTACACTGAAGCTTTCTTT. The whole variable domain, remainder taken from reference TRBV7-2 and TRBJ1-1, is GAGVSQSPSNKVTEKGKDVELRCDPISGHTALYWYRQSLGQGLEFLIYFQGNSAPDKSGLPSDRFSAERTGGSVSTLTIQRTQQEDSAVYLCASSTTGVFYTEAFFGQGTRLTVV.

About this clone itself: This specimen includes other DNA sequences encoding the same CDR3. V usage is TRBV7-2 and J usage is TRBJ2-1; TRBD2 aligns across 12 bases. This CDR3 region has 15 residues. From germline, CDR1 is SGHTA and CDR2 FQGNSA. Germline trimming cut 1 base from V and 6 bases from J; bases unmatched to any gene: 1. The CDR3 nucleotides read TGTGCCAGCAGCTTAGAACTAGCGGGAGGCAATGAGCAGTTCTTC. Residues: CASSLELAGGNEQFF.

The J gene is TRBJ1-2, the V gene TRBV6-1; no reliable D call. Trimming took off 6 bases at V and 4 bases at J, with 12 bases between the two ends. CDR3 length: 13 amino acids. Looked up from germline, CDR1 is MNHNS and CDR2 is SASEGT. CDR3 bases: TGTGCCAGCAGGTTGTTGGGTGGCTATGGCTACACCTTC. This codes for CASRLLGGYGYTF.

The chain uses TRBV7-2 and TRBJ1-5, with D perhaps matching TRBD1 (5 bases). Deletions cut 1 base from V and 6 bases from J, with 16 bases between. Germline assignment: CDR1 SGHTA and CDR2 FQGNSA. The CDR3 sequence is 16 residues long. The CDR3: CASSLEGARVAQPQHF. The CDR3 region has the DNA TGTGCCAGCAGCTTAGAGGGAGCCAGGGTGGCTCAGCCCCAGCATTTT.

The chain's CDR3 is CASSLAGALGQYF. Here the CDR3 DNA reads TGTGCCAGCAGCTTGGCCGGGGCCCTTGGTCAGTACTTC. The rearrangement joins TRBV5-4 to TRBJ2-4; TRBD1 or TRBD2 may be the D gene (5 bases each). Trimming removed 0 bases from V and 12 bases from J, with 13 bases in between. CDR3 size: 13 residues. Germline CDR1 SGHNT, CDR2 YYREEE (reference sequence).

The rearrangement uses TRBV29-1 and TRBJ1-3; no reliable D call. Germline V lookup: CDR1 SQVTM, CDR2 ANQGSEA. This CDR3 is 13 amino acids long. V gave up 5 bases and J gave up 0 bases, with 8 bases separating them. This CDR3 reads CSVHGNSGNTIYF. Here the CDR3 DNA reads TGCAGCGTTCACGGTAACTCTGGAAACACCATATATTTT.

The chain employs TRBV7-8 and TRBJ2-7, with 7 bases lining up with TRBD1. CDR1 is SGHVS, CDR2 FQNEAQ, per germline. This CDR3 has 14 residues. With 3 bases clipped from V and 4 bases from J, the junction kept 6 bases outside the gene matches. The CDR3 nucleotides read TGTGCCAGCAGCTTTTCGGACAGGATTTACGAGCAGTACTTC. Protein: CASSFSDRIYEQYF.

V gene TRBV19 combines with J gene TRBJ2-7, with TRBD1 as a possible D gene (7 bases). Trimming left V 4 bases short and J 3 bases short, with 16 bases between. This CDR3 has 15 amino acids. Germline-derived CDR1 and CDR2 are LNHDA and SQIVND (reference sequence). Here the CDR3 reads CASSTWPRDSYEQYF. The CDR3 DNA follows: TGTGCCAGTAGTACTTGGCCGCGGGACAGCTACGAGCAGTACTTC. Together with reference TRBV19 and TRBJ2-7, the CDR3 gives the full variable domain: DGGITQSPKYLFRKEGQNVTLSCEQNLNHDAMYWYRQDPGQGLRLIYYSQIVNDFQKGDIAEGYSVSREKKESFPLTVTSAQKNPTAFYLCASSTWPRDSYEQYFGPGTRLTVT.

The CDR3 coding sequence is TGTGCCAGCAGTTTATTCGTTCCGGCTAGCTACGGAGATACGCAGTATTTT. The encoded protein is CASSLFVPASYGDTQYF. V and J are TRBV27 and TRBJ2-3, with D possibly being TRBD2 (5 bases). Germline loops: CDR1 MNHEY, CDR2 SMNVEV (reference sequence). V was cut by 1 base and J by 5 bases, with 19 bases left in between. The CDR3 runs 17 residues.

The CDR3 DNA reads as TGTGCCAGCTCACCTTTGGGACTAGCGGGGCCGAACACCGGGGAGCTGTTTTTT. It encodes CASSPLGLAGPNTGELFF. V usage is TRBV18 and J usage is TRBJ2-2, with 13 bases fitting TRBD2. Germline CDR1 is KGHSH and CDR2 is LQKENI. Trimming removed 3 bases from V and 0 bases from J; junction bases left unmatched: 4. The CDR3 totals 18 residues.

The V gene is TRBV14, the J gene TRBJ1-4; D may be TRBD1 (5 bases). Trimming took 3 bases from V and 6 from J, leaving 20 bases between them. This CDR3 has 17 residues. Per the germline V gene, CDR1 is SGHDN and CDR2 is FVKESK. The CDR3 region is CASSQASYRWIDEKLFF. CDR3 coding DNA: TGTGCCAGCAGCCAGGCTTCTTACAGGTGGATAGATGAAAAACTGTTTTTT.

The CDR3 is CASSPLSGNLANYGYTF. DNA of the CDR3: TGTGCCAGCTCTCCTCTGTCGGGGAATTTAGCTAACTATGGCTACACCTTC. The chain uses TRBV18 and TRBJ1-2; no definite D call. CDR3 size: 17 residues. Germline assignment: CDR1 KGHSH and CDR2 LQKENI. V was trimmed by 6 bases and J by 0 bases, leaving 20 bases between them.

The CDR3 reads CASSPTDYPYEQYF. The CDR3 bases are TGTGCCAGCAGCCCGACAGATTACCCCTACGAGCAGTACTTC. This chain joins TRBV5-6 and TRBJ2-7, with a possible D match to TRBD1 (5 bases). The germline V gene encodes CDR1 SGHDT and CDR2 YYEEEE. This CDR3 has 14 amino acids. Trimming left V 4 bases short and J 2 bases short, with 13 bases between. The whole variable domain, remainder taken from reference TRBV5-6 and TRBJ2-7, is DAGVTQSPTHLIKTRGQQVTLRCSPKSGHDTVSWYQQALGQGPQFIFQYYEEEERQRGNFPDRFSGHQFPNYSSELNVNALLLGDSALYLCASSPTDYPYEQYFGPGTRLTVT.

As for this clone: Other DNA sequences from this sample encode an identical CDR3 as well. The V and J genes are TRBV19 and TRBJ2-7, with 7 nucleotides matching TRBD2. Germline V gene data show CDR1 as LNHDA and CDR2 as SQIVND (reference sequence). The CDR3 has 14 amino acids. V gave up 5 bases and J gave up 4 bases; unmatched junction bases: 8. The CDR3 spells CASSRTSGVYEQYF. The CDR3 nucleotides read TGTGCCAGTAGTCGGACTAGTGGAGTTTACGAGCAGTACTTC.

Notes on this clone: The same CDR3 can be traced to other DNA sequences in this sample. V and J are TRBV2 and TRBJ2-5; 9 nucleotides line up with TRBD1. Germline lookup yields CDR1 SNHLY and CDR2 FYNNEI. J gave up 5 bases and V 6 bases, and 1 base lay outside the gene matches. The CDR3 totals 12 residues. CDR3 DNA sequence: TGTGCCAGCAGCGGACAGGGGGAGACCCAGTACTTC. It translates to CASSGQGETQYF.

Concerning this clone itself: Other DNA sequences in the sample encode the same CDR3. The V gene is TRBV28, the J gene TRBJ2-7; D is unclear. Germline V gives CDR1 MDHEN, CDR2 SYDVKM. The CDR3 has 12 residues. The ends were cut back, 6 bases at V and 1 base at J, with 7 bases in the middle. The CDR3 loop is CASSLTSYEQYF. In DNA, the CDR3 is TGTGCCAGCAGCCTGACGTCCTACGAGCAGTACTTC. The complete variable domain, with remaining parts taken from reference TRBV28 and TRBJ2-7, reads DVKVTQSSRYLVKRTGEKVFLECVQDMDHENMFWYRQDPGLGLRLIYFSYDVKMKEKGDIPEGYSVSREKKERFSLILESASTNQTSMYLCASSLTSYEQYFGPGTRLTVT.

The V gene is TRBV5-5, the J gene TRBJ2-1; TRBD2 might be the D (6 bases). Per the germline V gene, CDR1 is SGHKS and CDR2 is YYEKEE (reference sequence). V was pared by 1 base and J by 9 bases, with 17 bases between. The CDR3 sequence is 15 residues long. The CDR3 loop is CASSLLVGGRGEQFF. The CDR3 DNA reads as TGTGCCAGCAGCTTGTTAGTCGGGGGACGAGGTGAGCAGTTCTTC. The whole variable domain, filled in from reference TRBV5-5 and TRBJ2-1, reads DAGVTQSPTHLIKTRGQQVTLRCSPISGHKSVSWYQQVLGQGPQFIFQYYEKEERGRGNFPDRFSARQFPNYSSELNVNALLLGDSALYLCASSLLVGGRGEQFFGPGTRLTVL.

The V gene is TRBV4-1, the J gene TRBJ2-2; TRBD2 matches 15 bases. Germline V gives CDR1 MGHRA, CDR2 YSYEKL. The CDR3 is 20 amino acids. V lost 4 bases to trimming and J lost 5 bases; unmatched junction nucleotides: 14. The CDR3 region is CASSRLRTSGRAFNTGELFF. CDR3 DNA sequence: TGCGCCAGCAGCCGCTTAAGGACTAGCGGGAGGGCCTTTAATACCGGGGAGCTGTTTTTT.

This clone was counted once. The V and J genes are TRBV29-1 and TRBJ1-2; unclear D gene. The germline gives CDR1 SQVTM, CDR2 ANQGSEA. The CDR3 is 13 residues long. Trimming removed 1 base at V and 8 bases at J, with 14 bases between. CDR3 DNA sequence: TGCAGCGTTGAAGGTCGGGGTTTTGAAGGCTACACCTTC. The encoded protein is CSVEGRGFEGYTF.

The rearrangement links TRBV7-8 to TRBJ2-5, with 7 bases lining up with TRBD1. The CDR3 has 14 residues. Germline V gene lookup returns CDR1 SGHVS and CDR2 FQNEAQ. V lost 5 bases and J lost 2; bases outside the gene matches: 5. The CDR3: CASSLRGTQETQYF. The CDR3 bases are TGTGCCAGCAGCCTCAGGGGGACGCAAGAGACCCAGTACTTC.

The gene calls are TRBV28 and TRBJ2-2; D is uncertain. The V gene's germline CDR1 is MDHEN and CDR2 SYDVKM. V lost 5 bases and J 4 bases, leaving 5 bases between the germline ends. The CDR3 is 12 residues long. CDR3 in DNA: TGTGCCAGCAGTGTAATCACCGGGGAGCTGTTTTTT. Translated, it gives CASSVITGELFF.

The CDR3 spells CASGLGAGRDEQFF. The CDR3 DNA sequence: TGTGCTAGTGGTTTGGGAGCGGGACGGGATGAGCAGTTCTTC. The chain is built from TRBV12-5 and TRBJ2-1; 7 bases are a match to TRBD2. Looked up from germline, CDR1 is LGHNT and CDR2 is FRNRAP. The V segment lost 1 base and the J segment 8 bases; nucleotides outside the gene matches: 5. This CDR3 has 14 residues.

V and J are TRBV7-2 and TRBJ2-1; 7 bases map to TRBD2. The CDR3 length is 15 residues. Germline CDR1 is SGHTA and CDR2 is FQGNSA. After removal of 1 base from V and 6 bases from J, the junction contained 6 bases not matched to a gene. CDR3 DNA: TGTGCCAGCAGCTTAGGGGGAGGGACTTTCAATGAGCAGTTCTTC. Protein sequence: CASSLGGGTFNEQFF.

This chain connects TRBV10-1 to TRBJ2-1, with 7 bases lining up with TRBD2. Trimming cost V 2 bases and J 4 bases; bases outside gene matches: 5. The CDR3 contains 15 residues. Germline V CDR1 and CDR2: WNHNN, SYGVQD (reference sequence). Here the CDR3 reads CASSEDPSGYNEQFF. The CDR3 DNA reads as TGCGCCAGCAGTGAGGACCCTAGCGGATACAATGAGCAGTTCTTC.

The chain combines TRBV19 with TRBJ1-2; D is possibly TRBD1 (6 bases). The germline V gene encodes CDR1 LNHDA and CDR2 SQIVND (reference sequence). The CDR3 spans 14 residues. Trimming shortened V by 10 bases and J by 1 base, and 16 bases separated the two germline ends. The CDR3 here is CATRVAGVNYGYTF. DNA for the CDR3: TGTGCCACCCGGGTGGCAGGGGTTAACTATGGCTACACCTTC.

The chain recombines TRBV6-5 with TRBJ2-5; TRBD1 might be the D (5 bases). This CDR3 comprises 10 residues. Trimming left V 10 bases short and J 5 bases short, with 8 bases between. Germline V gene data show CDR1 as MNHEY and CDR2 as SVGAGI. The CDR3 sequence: CATGHETQYF. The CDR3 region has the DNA TGTGCCACAGGGCATGAGACCCAGTACTTC.

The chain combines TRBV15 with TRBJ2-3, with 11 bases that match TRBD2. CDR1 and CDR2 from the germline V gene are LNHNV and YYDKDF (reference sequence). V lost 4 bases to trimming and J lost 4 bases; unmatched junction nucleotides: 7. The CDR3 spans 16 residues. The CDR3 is CATSTRLAGSSDTQYF. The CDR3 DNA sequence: TGTGCCACCAGCACGAGACTAGCGGGATCGTCAGATACGCAGTATTTT.

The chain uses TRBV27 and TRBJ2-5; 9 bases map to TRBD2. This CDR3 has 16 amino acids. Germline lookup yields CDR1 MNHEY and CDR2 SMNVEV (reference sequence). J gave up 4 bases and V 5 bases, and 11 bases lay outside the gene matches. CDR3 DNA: TGTGCCAGCAGTCGCGTATCCGCGGGAGGGCCAGAGACCCAGTACTTC. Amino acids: CASSRVSAGGPETQYF.